The clone carrying this T cell receptor (beta chain) was picked up one time. Its matching antigen is unknown. This entry comes from a study of T cells in localized non-small cell lung cancer. Findings of the study overall: Because only a single region of the tumor was sequenced, heterogeneity remains possible. Appearing in adjacent lung were a median about 60 of the top 100 tumor clones. The greatest T cell clonality was found in uninvolved adjacent lung (higher than in tumor).

The V end lost 4 bases, the J end lost 6 bases, and 9 bases lay between the germline ends. Germline V gene lookup returns CDR1 MGHRA and CDR2 YSYEKL. The CDR3 runs 13 residues. The protocol was immunoSEQ multiplex PCR, while the TCRdb copy is restricted to in-frame clones and leaves out a portion. The sample carries about 5,500 clones, roughly 82% recorded once. This chain links TRBV4-1 with TRBJ2-2; no reliable D call. The sequences come from peripheral blood mononuclear cells, collected before any cancer treatment. The clonotype was recovered from a female donor aged 60 or older with stage II lung adenocarcinoma. CDR3 in amino acids: CASSPLGAGELFF. The CDR3 region has the DNA TGCGCCAGCAGCCCGCTGGGCGCCGGGGAGCTGTTTTTT.